The 8 T cell receptor beta chains reported below all come from one sample, sequenced in a study of OX40 agonist ivuxolimab in advanced cancers. Here immunoSEQ multiplex PCR was the method, and the copy in TCRdb shows in-frame clones only, minus some. The repertoire holds 99,000 or so clones, about 96% seen once, with around 2% in the top ten. The sample in question was CD4+ or CD8+ T cells sorted from blood, obtained in a trial of the OX40 agonist ivuxolimab. The receptors shown here come from an adult with an advanced solid tumor such as melanoma, head and neck, liver or kidney cancer.

This clone was counted only a few times. The DNA of the CDR3 is TGTGCCAGCAGTCCCATGGGTGGGTCAGGTGATACGCAGTATTTT. It is translated as CASSPMGGSGDTQYF. The chain uses TRBV6-4 and TRBJ2-3; D not certain. Germline V gene lookup returns CDR1 MRHNA and CDR2 SNTAGT. This CDR3 has 15 amino acids. Trimming shortened V by 5 bases and J by 6 bases, and 18 bases separated the two germline ends.

This sequence joins TRBV25-1 and TRBJ1-1, with 8 bases that match TRBD1. Trimming cost V 8 bases and J 6 bases; bases outside gene matches: 8. The CDR3 has 13 residues. Per the germline V gene, CDR1 is MGHDK and CDR2 is SYGVNS. The CDR3 protein is CASLDREGAEAFF. The CDR3 nucleotides are TGTGCCAGCCTGGACAGGGAGGGCGCTGAAGCTTTCTTT.

The chain employs TRBV5-5 and TRBJ1-2; perhaps TRBD1 as D (5 bases). CDR1 SGHKS and CDR2 YYEKEE come from the germline V gene (reference sequence). The CDR3 is 14 amino acids. V lost 2 bases to trimming and J lost 6 bases, with 14 bases between them. The CDR3 is CASSLAIGADGYTF. In DNA, the CDR3 is TGTGCCAGCAGCTTAGCCATAGGGGCCGATGGCTACACCTTC.

This chain connects TRBV7-2 to TRBJ1-1; D gene unclear. The V end lost 1 base, the J end lost 8 bases, and 26 bases lay between the germline ends. Germline lookup yields CDR1 SGHTA and CDR2 FQGNSA. The CDR3 runs to 18 residues. The CDR3 is CASSLETRLLTRVTEAFF. CDR3 nucleotide sequence: TGTGCCAGCAGCTTAGAAACCCGCCTCCTAACTAGGGTAACCGAAGCTTTCTTT.

The V gene is TRBV21-1, the J gene TRBJ2-1. TRBV21-1 is an annotated pseudogene. The CDR3 is 14 residues long. CDR3 in DNA: TGTGCCAGCAGCCCCAAAGCGCCAGGCAATGAGCAGTTCTTC. Protein product: CASSPKAPGNEQFF.

The chain couples TRBV27 to TRBJ2-6; no reliable D call. This CDR3 has 18 amino acids. V shed 6 bases and J shed 0 bases, with 18 bases lying between them. From germline, CDR1 is MNHEY and CDR2 SMNVEV (reference sequence). The CDR3 coding sequence is TGTGCCAGCAGATCCTTCGACGGCGGAATCTCTGGGGCCAACGTCCTGACTTTC. Protein product: CASRSFDGGISGANVLTF.

Here the CDR3 DNA reads TGTGCCAGCAGTGACAGGGTGGTAGAGAACACTGAAGCTTTCTTT. It yields the protein CASSDRVVENTEAFF. This chain joins TRBV6-6 and TRBJ1-1, with 7 bases that match TRBD1. V shed 5 bases, J shed 1 base, and the junction held 7 bases outside the gene matches. The CDR3 is 15 residues long. From germline, CDR1 is MNHNY and CDR2 SVGAGI (reference sequence).

The chain uses TRBV19 and TRBJ1-1, with D perhaps TRBD1 (5 bases). This CDR3 contains 13 residues. Germline V gives CDR1 LNHDA, CDR2 SQIVND (reference sequence). The V end was cut by 3 bases, the J end by 5 bases, with 10 bases between. In nucleotides, the CDR3 is TGTGCCAGTAGTATCATGGGGCAGACTGAAGCTTTCTTT. Translated: CASSIMGQTEAFF.